These 19 T cell receptor beta chains originate from one sample sequenced in a study of cytomegalovirus exposure and HLA in healthy donors. A multiplex PCR was run with 60 Vbeta primers and 13 Jbeta primers. Repertoires were generated with immunoSEQ multiplex PCR, while TCRdb's copy carries only in-frame clones and drops some. The profile covers about 130,000 clones, with roughly four fifths appearing a single time and 5% to 7% taken by the ten largest. Sample: PBMCs. Source of these receptors: a woman aged 40 to 50 in good health and CMV-seropositive.

The chain links TRBV4-2 to TRBJ2-1; no reliable D call. The ends were cut back, 2 bases at V and 5 bases at J, with 19 bases in the middle. CDR1 is LGHNA, CDR2 YNFKEQ, per germline. The CDR3 loop spans 17 amino acids. The CDR3 DNA sequence: TGTGCCAGCAGCCAACTAGACTCTAGTGCTAAACACAATGAGCAGTTCTTC. Translating it yields CASSQLDSSAKHNEQFF.

The chain recombines TRBV5-6 with TRBJ2-3, with 9 bases identical to TRBD2. The CDR3 covers 16 residues. Germline assignment: CDR1 SGHDT and CDR2 YYEEEE. Losses at the gene ends were 6 bases for V and 0 bases for J; bases not matched to a gene: 8. The CDR3, as DNA: TGTGCCAGCACCGCGGGGGGGCTATCTAGCACAGATACGCAGTATTTT. It is translated as CASTAGGLSSTDTQYF.

Worth noting for this clone: At one boundary the junction diverges from the germline segment, which might be a read error. The genes are TRBV7-9 and TRBJ2-7, with TRBD2 matching over 11 bases. CDR3 length: 18 residues. Germline assignment: CDR1 SEHNR and CDR2 FQNEAQ (reference sequence). The CDR3, as DNA: TGTTCCAGCAGCACCCGAGGGGTACTAGCGGGAGCCGCCTACGAGCAGTACTTC. Amino acids: CSSSTRGVLAGAAYEQYF.

The chain combines TRBV5-4 with TRBJ2-7; possible D gene TRBD2, 5 bases. The CDR3 has 16 amino acids. V lost 0 bases and J lost 2, with 15 bases in between. Germline CDR1 SGHNT, CDR2 YYREEE (reference sequence). CDR3 region: CASSLGGEGTTYEQYF. As DNA, the CDR3 is TGTGCCAGCAGCTTGGGGGGAGAGGGAACGACCTACGAGCAGTACTTC.

The count of this clone is one. The chain has TRBV28 and TRBJ2-7; TRBD1 might be the D (6 bases). Germline values: CDR1 MDHEN, CDR2 SYDVKM. V lost 3 bases, J lost 1 base, and 16 bases lay in between. The CDR3 has 16 residues. Here the CDR3 DNA reads TGTGCCAGCAGTTTGCCCCCTCCGACAGGTTCCTACGAGCAGTACTTC. Protein sequence: CASSLPPPTGSYEQYF.

This chain uses TRBV6-1 with TRBJ2-7; D gene ambiguous. CDR3 length: 14 amino acids. Germline CDR1 reads MNHNS; CDR2 reads SASEGT. CDR3 sequence reads: CASAARQSLLEQYF. The CDR3, as DNA: TGTGCTTCTGCCGCCAGACAATCCCTACTCGAGCAGTACTTC.

V is TRBV5-1 and J is TRBJ2-5, with TRBD1 matching 10 bases. CDR3 length: 16 residues. The V gene's germline CDR1 is SGHRS and CDR2 YFSETQ. V shed 0 bases and J 0 bases; nucleotides not matched to a gene: 2. The CDR3 DNA sequence: TGCGCCAGCAGCTTGGGGGGACAGGGGCACCAAGAGACCCAGTACTTC. Translating gives CASSLGGQGHQETQYF.

This clone was observed a handful of times. The sample carries other DNA sequences with the same CDR3. The V gene is TRBV27, the J gene TRBJ1-2; a weak D match, TRBD1 (6 bases). Trimming took off 3 bases at V and 1 base at J, with 6 bases between the two ends. Looked up from germline, CDR1 is MNHEY and CDR2 is SMNVEV (reference sequence). CDR3 length: 13 amino acids. Here the CDR3 DNA reads TGTGCCAGCAGTTTGGACAGTAACTATGGCTACACCTTC. It is translated as CASSLDSNYGYTF.

This clone was observed once. The chain employs TRBV28 and TRBJ1-5; possible D gene TRBD1, 6 bases. The CDR3 totals 14 residues. Deletions cut 9 bases from V and 4 bases from J, with 16 bases between. Germline V gene lookup returns CDR1 MDHEN and CDR2 SYDVKM. CDR3 region: CASWGQGMNQPQHF. CDR3 DNA sequence: TGTGCCAGTTGGGGGCAGGGGATGAATCAGCCCCAGCATTTT.

The chain has TRBV11-2 and TRBJ2-7; 7 positions match TRBD2. Per germline, CDR1 SGHAT and CDR2 FQNNGV. The CDR3 has 16 amino acids. The V gene end was trimmed by 2 bases and the J gene end by 1 base; junction bases not matched to a gene: 8. In nucleotides, the CDR3 is TGTGCCAGCAGCTTAACCGGGACTACCCGTTCCTACGAGCAGTACTTC. Its translation: CASSLTGTTRSYEQYF. The full variable domain, in which reference TRBV11-2 and TRBJ2-7 provide the parts outside the CDR3, is EAGVAQSPRYKIIEKRQSVAFWCNPISGHATLYWYQQILGQGPKLLIQFQNNGVVDDSQLPKDRFSAERLKGVDSTLKIQPAKLEDSAVYLCASSLTGTTRSYEQYFGPGTRLTVT.

The V gene is TRBV4-1, the J gene TRBJ2-7; possibly TRBD2 for D (6 bases). The CDR3 runs 19 residues. The germline V and J ends were trimmed by 4 bases and 3 bases, with 28 bases remaining between them. Germline V gene lookup returns CDR1 MGHRA and CDR2 YSYEKL. The CDR3 loop reads CASSLFKGTGNGGIYEQYF. The CDR3 bases are TGCGCCAGCAGCCTCTTTAAAGGAACGGGGAATGGCGGGATCTACGAGCAGTACTTC.

J is TRBJ1-1 and V is TRBV25-1; D is uncertain. The CDR3 runs to 13 residues. V was clipped by 5 bases and J by 3 bases, with 10 bases between them. Germline CDR1 reads MGHDK; CDR2 reads SYGVNS. The CDR3 sequence is CASSTGEDTEAFF. The CDR3 nucleotides are TGTGCCAGCAGTACTGGGGAGGACACTGAAGCTTTCTTT.

The chain recombines TRBV30 with TRBJ2-3, with a possible D match to TRBD2 (6 bases). Between the trimmed V and J ends, which lost 5 bases and 2 bases, there was a span of 8 bases. CDR1 is GTSNPN, CDR2 SVGIG, per germline (reference sequence). This CDR3 comprises 12 residues. CDR3 region: CAWGRDTDTQYF. The CDR3 bases are TGTGCCTGGGGGCGGGACACAGATACGCAGTATTTT.

The chain uses TRBV9 and TRBJ2-3, with 8 bases matching TRBD2. The germline V gene has CDR1 SGDLS and CDR2 YYNGEE. CDR3 length equals 15 residues. V lost 1 base to trimming and J lost 4 bases; unmatched junction nucleotides: 5. The CDR3 here is CASSVTTSDADTQYF. The CDR3 DNA is TGTGCCAGCAGCGTAACGACTAGCGATGCAGATACGCAGTATTTT.

The V gene is TRBV7-3, the J gene TRBJ2-1; no firm D call. The germline V gene has CDR1 SGHTA and CDR2 FQGTGA. Trimming took off 1 base at V and 6 bases at J, with 13 bases between the two ends. The CDR3 consists of 15 residues. In nucleotides, the CDR3 is TGTGCCAGCAGCTTAAATTCGGTCTTCCCCAATGAGCAGTTCTTC. Translation gives CASSLNSVFPNEQFF.

The genes are TRBV5-1 and TRBJ2-7, with 7 positions matching TRBD1. Looked up from germline, CDR1 is SGHRS and CDR2 is YFSETQ. The junction had 6 bases not matched to a gene; V was cut back by 3 bases and J by 0 bases. The CDR3 is 15 amino acids. The DNA of the CDR3 is TGCGCCAGCAGCTACCGACAGGGTCCCTCCTACGAGCAGTACTTC. Translation: CASSYRQGPSYEQYF.

This clone was observed a few times. The chain links TRBV7-2 to TRBJ2-7; 7 bases match TRBD2. The CDR3 has 15 amino acids. V lost 4 bases to trimming and J lost 7 bases; unmatched junction nucleotides: 13. Germline-derived CDR1 and CDR2 are SGHTA and FQGNSA. The DNA for the CDR3 is TGTGCCAGCAGCTCCCTCCCGGGCCTCGGGGGGGAGCAGTACTTC. Translating it yields CASSSLPGLGGEQYF.

This sequence joins TRBV14 and TRBJ2-1, with TRBD2 matching over 8 bases. CDR1 is SGHDN, CDR2 FVKESK, per germline. CDR3 length equals 17 residues. The junction had 9 bases not matched to a gene; V was cut back by 2 bases and J by 3 bases. The CDR3 reads CASSQIPGGVDYNEQFF. The CDR3 DNA reads TGTGCCAGCAGCCAAATCCCCGGGGGGGTCGACTACAATGAGCAGTTCTTC.

V and J are TRBV7-9 and TRBJ2-7; 9 bases align to TRBD1. The CDR3 is made up of 19 amino acids. The V segment lost 3 bases and the J segment 6 bases; nucleotides outside the gene matches: 21. Germline V CDR1 and CDR2: SEHNR, FQNEAQ (reference sequence). The CDR3 protein is CASSFGSQGAGWAGSEQYF. The CDR3 nucleotides are TGTGCCAGCAGCTTTGGGTCACAGGGGGCAGGGTGGGCTGGTTCCGAGCAGTACTTC. Full variable domain (rest looked up from reference TRBV7-9 and TRBJ2-7): DTGVSQNPRHKITKRGQNVTFRCDPISEHNRLYWYRQTLGQGPEFLTYFQNEAQLEKSRLLSDRFSAERPKGSFSTLEIQRTEQGDSAMYLCASSFGSQGAGWAGSEQYFGPGTRLTVT.